The 29 T cell receptor beta chains given below trace back to one sample, sequenced in a study of T cell changes during pregnancy in multiple sclerosis. Repertoires were generated with immunoSEQ multiplex PCR, while TCRdb's copy carries only in-frame clones and drops some. This table has about 62,000 clones, around 89% appearing once. The source material was peripheral blood, sampled in the first trimester of pregnancy. These receptors originate from a female donor with multiple sclerosis, enrolled in a pregnancy study.

About this clone: Compared with germline, one end of the junction differs, possibly owing to a read error. The chain combines TRBV16 with TRBJ1-2; D unclear. The CDR3 has 14 residues. Germline V CDR1 and CDR2: KGHSY, FQNENV. The CDR3 loop reads CASIQSSVSSGYTF. The CDR3 nucleotides are TGTGCCAGCATCCAATCGTCCGTGTCCAGTGGCTACACCTTC.

The chain employs TRBV18 and TRBJ2-7, with 9 bases fitting TRBD1. Germline CDR1 and CDR2: KGHSH and LQKENI. The CDR3 totals 15 residues. Germline trimming cut 3 bases from V and 3 bases from J; bases unmatched to any gene: 6. This chain's CDR3 is CASSPPGTGNYEQYF. The CDR3 DNA follows: TGTGCCAGCTCACCGCCCGGGACAGGGAACTACGAGCAGTACTTC.

The V and J genes are TRBV7-6 and TRBJ1-1, with D tentatively TRBD1 (6 bases). The CDR3 consists of 15 residues. Germline assignment: CDR1 SGHVS and CDR2 FNYEAQ. V was pared by 1 base and J by 0 bases, with 9 bases between. The CDR3 sequence: CASSLETGMNTEAFF. CDR3 DNA sequence: TGTGCCAGCAGCTTAGAAACAGGGATGAACACTGAAGCTTTCTTT. Filled out from reference TRBV7-6 and TRBJ1-1, the complete variable domain reads GAGVSQSPRYKVTKRGQDVALRCDPISGHVSLYWYRQALGQGPEFLTYFNYEAQQDKSGLPNDRFSAERPEGSISTLTIQRTEQRDSAMYRCASSLETGMNTEAFFGQGTRLTVV.

The rearrangement joins TRBV5-1 to TRBJ1-1; 9 nucleotides match TRBD1. Germline V gene lookup returns CDR1 SGHRS and CDR2 YFSETQ. This CDR3 has 13 amino acids. V shed 7 bases and J 11 bases; nucleotides not matched to a gene: 12. CDR3 nucleotide sequence: TGCGCCAGCGGCAGTACAGGGGGCGCACGGGCTTTCTTT. Translated: CASGSTGGARAFF.

The V and J genes are TRBV5-1 and TRBJ2-1; 12 positions match TRBD2. CDR1 and CDR2 from the germline V gene are SGHRS and YFSETQ. The CDR3 contains 18 residues. Unmatched junction bases numbered 8, after V lost 4 bases and J lost 0 bases. CDR3 loop: CASSPGLAGLSSYNEQFF. The CDR3 region has the DNA TGCGCCAGCAGCCCGGGACTAGCGGGTTTGAGCTCCTACAATGAGCAGTTCTTC. The full variable domain, in which reference TRBV5-1 and TRBJ2-1 provide the parts outside the CDR3, is KAGVTQTPRYLIKTRGQQVTLSCSPISGHRSVSWYQQTPGQGLQFLFEYFSETQRNKGNFPGRFSGRQFSNSRSEMNVSTLELGDSALYLCASSPGLAGLSSYNEQFFGPGTRLTVL.

J is TRBJ2-3 and V is TRBV5-1, with 12 bases that match TRBD2. The CDR3 sequence is 16 residues long. Germline CDR1 is SGHRS and CDR2 is YFSETQ. Trimming took 5 bases from V and 2 from J; bases not matched to a gene: 6. This chain's CDR3 is CASRPGTSGFTDTQYF. The CDR3 DNA reads as TGCGCCAGCAGGCCGGGGACTAGCGGGTTCACAGATACGCAGTATTTT.

This clone has a single count. The gene calls are TRBV25-1 and TRBJ2-3; no firm D call. The CDR3 has 14 residues. Per the germline V gene, CDR1 is MGHDK and CDR2 is SYGVNS. The V end was cut by 6 bases, the J end by 0 bases, with 10 bases between. CDR3 nucleotides: TGTGCCAGCAGGAGCCCACTAAGCACAGATACGCAGTATTTT. It translates to CASRSPLSTDTQYF.

The chain is built from TRBV29-1 and TRBJ2-1, with TRBD1 as a possible D gene (5 bases). Trimming took 4 bases from V and 9 from J, leaving 13 bases between them. CDR1 is SQVTM, CDR2 ANQGSEA, per germline. The CDR3 totals 12 residues. The CDR3 DNA sequence: TGCAGCGTTGCTTCAGGGCGAGGTGAGCAGTTCTTC. Translating it yields CSVASGRGEQFF.

The rearrangement joins TRBV25-1 to TRBJ1-4, with D unresolved. CDR1 and CDR2 from the germline V gene are MGHDK and SYGVNS. Between the trimmed V and J ends, which lost 1 base and 0 bases, there was a span of 12 bases. The CDR3 has 17 residues. In nucleotides, the CDR3 is TGTGCCAGCAGTGAATCACCCCACAGTGCAACTAATGAAAAACTGTTTTTT. Translated: CASSESPHSATNEKLFF.

The V gene is TRBV28, the J gene TRBJ1-1; possibly TRBD1 for D (5 bases). This CDR3 region has 14 residues. Germline lookup yields CDR1 MDHEN and CDR2 SYDVKM. Trimming left V 5 bases short and J 1 base short, with 11 bases between. CDR3 DNA: TGTGCCAGCAGTCCAGGGAAGGGGAACACTGAAGCTTTCTTT. Protein product: CASSPGKGNTEAFF.

This chain uses TRBV18 with TRBJ1-1; weak D call: TRBD1 (6 bases). CDR3 length: 16 amino acids. The germline V gene has CDR1 KGHSH and CDR2 LQKENI. The V gene lost 1 base and the J gene lost 5 bases, with 17 bases spanning the gap. Here the CDR3 DNA reads TGTGCCAGCTCACCACGGTGGGGGCCAAGGGTTACTGAAGCTTTCTTT. The encoded protein is CASSPRWGPRVTEAFF.

Notes on this clone: The conserved closing phenylalanine or tryptophan is absent in this CDR3, likely reflecting a read error. Because the CDR3's place on the DNA is in doubt, the DNA is left out and the CDR3 is given as listed by TCRdb. This rearrangement joins TRBV30 to TRBJ1-1. In germline, CDR1 is GTSNPN, CDR2 SVGIG (reference sequence). The CDR3 length is 13 residues, termini included. CDR3 region: CAWTLGGAGGTLP.

A few counts support this clone. The chain is built from TRBV7-8 and TRBJ2-6; 8 bases align to TRBD2. This CDR3 contains 17 residues. Germline V CDR1 and CDR2: SGHVS, FQNEAQ. J lost 2 bases, V lost 2 bases, and 5 bases had no gene match. The CDR3 region has the DNA TGTGCCAGCAGCTTAATCGGGGGGGGGACTGGGGCCAACGTCCTGACTTTC. Translating gives CASSLIGGGTGANVLTF.

This clone occurred once. V and J are TRBV5-4 and TRBJ1-1, with no clear D. The CDR3 sequence is 14 residues long. Germline V lookup: CDR1 SGHNT, CDR2 YYREEE (reference sequence). The germline V and J ends were trimmed by 0 bases and 7 bases, with 13 bases remaining between them. In DNA form, the CDR3 reads TGTGCCAGCAGCTTGGAGAGGGTCCGGGGTGAAGCTTTCTTT. Its translation: CASSLERVRGEAFF.

This clone was seen a single time. The V and J genes are TRBV2 and TRBJ1-1; TRBD1 matches 8 bases. The CDR3 covers 13 residues. V dropped 5 bases and J dropped 6; count of bases not matched to a gene: 5. Per germline, CDR1 SNHLY and CDR2 FYNNEI. The CDR3 nucleotides are TGTGCCAGCAGTCTACAGGGGGAGGCTGAAGCTTTCTTT. It translates to CASSLQGEAEAFF.

This clone occurred once. The gene calls are TRBV6-1 and TRBJ2-7, with D possibly TRBD1 on 6 matching bases. The germline CDR1 and CDR2 sequences are MNHNS and SASEGT. V lost 8 bases, J lost 5 bases, and 13 bases lay in between. CDR3 length: 12 residues. The CDR3 is CASATGIHEQYF. The CDR3 nucleotides are TGTGCCAGCGCAACAGGGATCCACGAGCAGTACTTC.

V is TRBV4-2 and J is TRBJ2-7; a weak D match, TRBD2 (6 bases). This CDR3 comprises 15 residues. V dropped 1 base and J dropped 1 base, with 11 bases sitting between them. Germline CDR1 LGHNA, CDR2 YNFKEQ. The CDR3 DNA follows: TGTGCCAGCAGCCAAGGTGGCGGGGCGTCCTACGAGCAGTACTTC. Its protein is CASSQGGGASYEQYF.

The rearrangement joins TRBV5-5 to TRBJ2-1; 9 nucleotides match TRBD1. The V gene's germline CDR1 is SGHKS and CDR2 YYEKEE (reference sequence). This CDR3 is 15 amino acids long. V was clipped by 2 bases and J by 4 bases; unmatched bases: 4. The CDR3: CASSLDRGGYNEQFF. The CDR3 nucleotides read TGTGCCAGCAGCTTAGACAGGGGGGGTTACAATGAGCAGTTCTTC.

The chain employs TRBV25-1 and TRBJ2-1, with a possible D match to TRBD2 (6 bases). CDR3 length: 13 amino acids. Germline loops: CDR1 MGHDK, CDR2 SYGVNS. Trimming left V 5 bases short and J 6 bases short, with 11 bases between. The CDR3 here is CASSLPGGNEQFF. The CDR3 bases are TGTGCCAGCAGTTTGCCCGGGGGCAATGAGCAGTTCTTC. Supplemented by reference TRBV25-1 and TRBJ2-1, the full variable domain reads EADIYQTPRYLVIGTGKKITLECSQTMGHDKMYWYQQDPGMELHLIHYSYGVNSTEKGDLSSESTVSRIRTEHFPLTLESARPSHTSQYLCASSLPGGNEQFFGPGTRLTVL.

The chain uses TRBV18 and TRBJ1-1, with D hard to call. Trimming shortened V by 0 bases and J by 0 bases, and 5 bases separated the two germline ends. Germline CDR1 reads KGHSH; CDR2 reads LQKENI. The CDR3 loop spans 14 amino acids. The CDR3 region is CASSPPALNTEAFF. CDR3 DNA: TGTGCCAGCTCACCACCGGCCCTGAACACTGAAGCTTTCTTT. The whole variable domain, filled in from reference TRBV18 and TRBJ1-1, reads NAGVMQNPRHLVRRRGQEARLRCSPMKGHSHVYWYRQLPEEGLKFMVYLQKENIIDESGMPKERFSAEFPKEGPSILRIQQVVRGDSAAYFCASSPPALNTEAFFGQGTRLTVV.

V is TRBV30 and J is TRBJ1-2, with a possible D match to TRBD1 (5 bases). V was pared by 3 bases and J by 4 bases, with 15 bases between. The germline V gene has CDR1 GTSNPN and CDR2 SVGIG (reference sequence). This CDR3 comprises 14 residues. The CDR3 DNA reads TGTGCCTGGAGGGACCCGGCCGGGGGCTATGGCTACACCTTC. It encodes CAWRDPAGGYGYTF.

Comments on this clone: Other DNA sequences in the same sample also yield this CDR3. The chain combines TRBV19 with TRBJ1-5; D is possibly TRBD1 (5 bases). Germline loops: CDR1 LNHDA, CDR2 SQIVND (reference sequence). The CDR3 length is 13 residues. Trimming left V 3 bases short and J 6 bases short, with 9 bases between. CDR3 amino acids: CASSIGGSQPQHF. CDR3 sequence (DNA): TGTGCCAGTAGTATCGGGGGAAGTCAGCCCCAGCATTTT.

The CDR3 here is CASSRVAPDTQYF. The CDR3 coding sequence is TGTGCCAGCTCGCGGGTTGCCCCCGATACGCAGTATTTT. The chain joins TRBV27 to TRBJ2-3, with D possibly being TRBD2 (5 bases). The CDR3 contains 13 residues. V dropped 8 bases and J dropped 6 bases, with 15 bases sitting between them. CDR1 MNHEY and CDR2 SMNVEV come from the germline V gene (reference sequence).

Concerning this clone: The identical CDR3 is also encoded by other nucleotide sequences in the sample. This sequence joins TRBV4-1 and TRBJ2-7; TRBD2 agrees at 9 bases. Trimming at V came to 0 bases and at J to 4 bases, leaving 4 bases not matched to a gene. Looked up from germline, CDR1 is MGHRA and CDR2 is YSYEKL. The CDR3 consists of 15 residues. The CDR3, as DNA: TGCGCCAGCAGCCAAGACCCTAGCGGGAAATACGAGCAGTACTTC. Translating gives CASSQDPSGKYEQYF.

The chain links TRBV5-6 to TRBJ1-1; the match to TRBD1 covers 8 bases. CDR1 is SGHDT, CDR2 YYEEEE, per germline. CDR3 length: 15 residues. The J segment lost 6 bases and the V segment lost 1 base, leaving 8 bases of the junction unmatched. CDR3 residues: CASSLSGGPGAEAFF. CDR3 coding DNA: TGTGCCAGCAGCTTGTCAGGGGGCCCTGGCGCTGAAGCTTTCTTT.

The chain combines TRBV9 with TRBJ2-1; perhaps TRBD2 as D (5 bases). The V gene's germline CDR1 is SGDLS and CDR2 YYNGEE. The CDR3 runs to 15 residues. Trimming removed 0 bases from V and 5 bases from J, with 12 bases in between. CDR3 residues: CASSVVASSDNEQFF. The DNA of the CDR3 is TGTGCCAGCAGCGTAGTGGCTAGCTCAGACAATGAGCAGTTCTTC.

The chain uses TRBV4-1 and TRBJ1-5; D is perhaps TRBD1 (5 bases). The ends were cut back, 0 bases at V and 2 bases at J, with 11 bases in the middle. From germline, CDR1 is MGHRA and CDR2 YSYEKL. CDR3 length: 16 amino acids. As DNA, the CDR3 is TGCGCCAGCAGCCAAGACGGGGGGATCGGCAATCAGCCCCAGCATTTT. Translated: CASSQDGGIGNQPQHF.

This chain connects TRBV18 to TRBJ1-4; tentatively, D is TRBD1 (5 bases). Germline CDR1 reads KGHSH; CDR2 reads LQKENI. This CDR3 spans 16 amino acids. V dropped 3 bases and J dropped 0 bases, with 11 bases sitting between them. The CDR3 nucleotides are TGTGCCAGCTCACCCAGACAGCCGGCAACTAATGAAAAACTGTTTTTT. Its protein is CASSPRQPATNEKLFF.

V usage is TRBV19 and J usage is TRBJ1-1; D possibly corresponds to TRBD1 (5 bases). This CDR3 has 13 amino acids. The V end lost 6 bases, the J end lost 4 bases, and 12 bases lay between the germline ends. The germline V gene encodes CDR1 LNHDA and CDR2 SQIVND (reference sequence). The DNA of the CDR3 is TGTGCCAGTAGAGGGCAGGGATCCACTGAAGCTTTCTTT. This codes for CASRGQGSTEAFF.